This TCR beta chain was captured in a study of human T cells and chemical hapten exposure. Sample time point: patch test 2, 6 weeks after DPC sensitization. Sample treatment: therapeutic diphenylcyclopropenone sensitization with weekly scalp DPC. Each CDR3 protein gets one entry after TCRdb re-called the RACE reads with MiXCR. The top ten clones hold around 4.7% of a sample with under 100,000 distinct CDR3 sequences, 10% of them seen once. The germline V gene encodes CDR1 DFQATT and CDR2 SNEGSKA (reference sequence). V was pared by 1 base and J by 2 bases, with 17 bases between. This CDR3 comprises 16 residues. This clonotype has a handful of counts.

The chain combines TRBV20-1 with TRBJ1-1; D not certain. Sequencing was performed on whole blood, taken in connection with sensitization to the hapten diphenylcyclopropenone (DPC). The TCR sequence derives from a woman between 50 and 59 years old with alopecia areata. Some clones in this sample may be carry-over from other donors' samples. The CDR3 DNA follows: TGCAGTGCTAGAGTCGAACCCCTCGGAGGAAACACTGAAGCTTTCTTT. As protein: CSARVEPLGGNTEAFF.